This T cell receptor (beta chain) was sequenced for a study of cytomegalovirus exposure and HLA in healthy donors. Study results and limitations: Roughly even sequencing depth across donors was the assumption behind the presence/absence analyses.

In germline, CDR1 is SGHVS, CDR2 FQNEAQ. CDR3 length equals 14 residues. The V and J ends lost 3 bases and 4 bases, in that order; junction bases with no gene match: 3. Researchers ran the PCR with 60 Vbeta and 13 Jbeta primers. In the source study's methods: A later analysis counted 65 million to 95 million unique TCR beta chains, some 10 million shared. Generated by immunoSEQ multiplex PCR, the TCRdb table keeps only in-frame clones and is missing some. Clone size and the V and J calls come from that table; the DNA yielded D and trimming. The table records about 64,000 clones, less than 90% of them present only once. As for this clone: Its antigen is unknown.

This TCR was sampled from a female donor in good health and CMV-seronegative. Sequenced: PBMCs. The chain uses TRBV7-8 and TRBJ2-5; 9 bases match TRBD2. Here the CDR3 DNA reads TGTGCCAGCAGCTTTCGAGCGGGAGGAGAGACCCAGTACTTC. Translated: CASSFRAGGETQYF.